These 27 T cell receptor beta chains share one sample of origin, sequenced in a study of blood T cells in healthy people across ages. Through a sample-barcoded 5' primer and a J-beta primer mix, a second PCR was run for about 6 to 11 cycles. TCRdb passed the 5' RACE reads through MiXCR, listing each CDR3 protein once. The data show more than 650,000 distinct CDR3 sequences, under 30% seen once. These same records also appear under a second study, on T cells of mothers and their children.

What was sequenced was blood. These receptors originate from a boy under 18 in good health.

This clonotype was recorded a few times. This chain links TRBV12-3 or TRBV12-4 with TRBJ2-3, with 11 bases aligning to TRBD2. V dropped 6 bases and J dropped 3; count of bases not matched to a gene: 20. The CDR3 spans 20 residues. CDR3 nucleotides: TGTGCCAGCAGCGTTCCCGGAGTGGATAGCGGGGGGGCCGGGACAGATACGCAGTATTTT. Encoded protein: CASSVPGVDSGGAGTDTQYF.

This sequence joins TRBV20-1 and TRBJ1-4; no clear D. Deletions cut 0 bases from V and 5 bases from J, with 13 bases between. CDR1 and CDR2 from the germline V gene are DFQATT and SNEGSKA (reference sequence). This CDR3 has 15 amino acids. In DNA, the CDR3 is TGCAGTGCTAGAGATCGAAGGGTGTTGAATGAAAAACTGTTTTTT. This codes for CSARDRRVLNEKLFF.

This chain uses TRBV7-7 with TRBJ1-4; D not certain. Germline V gives CDR1 SSHAT, CDR2 FNYEAQ (reference sequence). V was shortened by 5 bases and J by 4 bases, with 14 bases between the two germline ends. CDR3 length: 15 amino acids. CDR3 coding DNA: TGTGCCAGCAGCCTTAGAGCGGGTCTTAATGAAAAACTGTTTTTT. Its translation: CASSLRAGLNEKLFF.

The gene calls are TRBV19 and TRBJ1-1, with 9 nucleotides matching TRBD1. The CDR3 length is 13 residues. Trimming took 6 bases from V and 4 from J; bases not matched to a gene: 3. Per the germline V gene, CDR1 is LNHDA and CDR2 is SQIVND (reference sequence). The CDR3 coding sequence is TGTGCCAGTAGACAGGGGGCGGTCACTGAAGCTTTCTTT. It specifies CASRQGAVTEAFF. Filled out from reference TRBV19 and TRBJ1-1, the complete variable domain reads DGGITQSPKYLFRKEGQNVTLSCEQNLNHDAMYWYRQDPGQGLRLIYYSQIVNDFQKGDIAEGYSVSREKKESFPLTVTSAQKNPTAFYLCASRQGAVTEAFFGQGTRLTVV.

CDR3 sequence: CASTRQGSPGGYTF. For the CDR3, the DNA is TGTGCCAGCACCCGACAGGGGTCCCCGGGTGGCTACACCTTC. V gene TRBV27 combines with J gene TRBJ1-2; 8 bases are shared with TRBD1. V shed 7 bases and J 7 bases; nucleotides not matched to a gene: 11. The CDR3 consists of 14 residues. CDR1 MNHEY and CDR2 SMNVEV come from the germline V gene (reference sequence).

V gene TRBV2 combines with J gene TRBJ2-4, with unresolved D. The CDR3 extends over 13 amino acids. The ends were cut back, 7 bases at V and 0 bases at J, with 7 bases in the middle. CDR1 is SNHLY, CDR2 FYNNEI, per germline. CDR3 region: CASNPGAKNIQYF. DNA for the CDR3: TGTGCCAGCAACCCGGGAGCCAAAAACATTCAGTACTTC.

J is TRBJ2-1 and V is TRBV20-1; 9 bases align to TRBD2. Trimming at V came to 0 bases and at J to 3 bases, leaving 6 bases not matched to a gene. This CDR3 region has 16 residues. CDR1 DFQATT and CDR2 SNEGSKA come from the germline V gene (reference sequence). In DNA, the CDR3 is TGCAGTGCTAGAGACTCGAGCGGGGGGCTCTACAATGAGCAGTTCTTC. Translation: CSARDSSGGLYNEQFF.

The genes are TRBV14 and TRBJ1-2; D may be TRBD1 (5 bases). Looked up from germline, CDR1 is SGHDN and CDR2 is FVKESK. The length of the CDR3 is 14 residues. V lost 1 base to trimming and J lost 6 bases, with 12 bases between them. As DNA, the CDR3 is TGTGCCAGCAGCCAAGTTTTCCTAGGGGATGGCTACACCTTC. Protein product: CASSQVFLGDGYTF.

The chain links TRBV19 to TRBJ2-7; D is unresolved. Germline V gives CDR1 LNHDA, CDR2 SQIVND (reference sequence). The CDR3 spans 14 residues. Trimming cost V 5 bases and J 0 bases, with 11 bases left between them. CDR3 loop: CASSADPSSYEQYF. The CDR3 region has the DNA TGTGCCAGTAGTGCAGATCCCAGCTCCTACGAGCAGTACTTC.

The rearrangement links TRBV2 to TRBJ2-5; D is uncertain. The J call may be incorrect, as the DNA end agrees better with TRBJ2-7. CDR1 and CDR2 (germline): SNHLY, FYNNEI. The CDR3 consists of 15 residues. The CDR3 protein is CASSGAFKKSYEQYF. The CDR3 nucleotides are TGTGCCAGCAGTGGAGCTTTTAAAAAGTCCTACGAGCAGTACTTC.

This clonotype was counted only a few times. V usage is TRBV15 and J usage is TRBJ1-5, with 7 nucleotides matching TRBD1. The CDR3 runs to 18 residues. Germline lookup yields CDR1 LNHNV and CDR2 YYDKDF (reference sequence). V dropped 2 bases and J dropped 1; count of bases not matched to a gene: 11. CDR3 in amino acids: CATSRSGTVLTSNQPQHF. CDR3 nucleotide sequence: TGTGCCACCAGCAGATCCGGGACAGTTTTAACGAGCAATCAGCCCCAGCATTTT.

The chain uses TRBV9 and TRBJ1-1; D call uncertain. The CDR3 runs 14 residues. The V gene's germline CDR1 is SGDLS and CDR2 YYNGEE. Trimming removed 6 bases from V and 4 bases from J, with 16 bases in between. The CDR3, as DNA: TGTGCCAGCAACATAGACGGGTGGGTCACTGAAGCTTTCTTT. This gives the protein CASNIDGWVTEAFF.

The genes are TRBV9 and TRBJ2-2; a possible D gene is TRBD1 (6 bases). Per germline, CDR1 SGDLS and CDR2 YYNGEE. The CDR3 is 16 amino acids. V shed 4 bases and J shed 1 base, with 14 bases lying between them. The CDR3 DNA sequence: TGTGCCAGCAGCCCGTGGACAGCCATGAACACCGGGGAGCTGTTTTTT. Amino acid sequence: CASSPWTAMNTGELFF.

The V call is TRBV12-3 or TRBV12-4, the J call TRBJ2-1, with 9 bases lining up with TRBD1. This CDR3 region has 14 residues. The junction had 8 bases not matched to a gene; V was cut back by 6 bases and J by 8 bases. CDR3 protein: CASRYTGGRDEQFF. In nucleotides, the CDR3 is TGTGCCAGCAGATATACAGGGGGCAGGGATGAGCAGTTCTTC.

The rearrangement uses TRBV9 and TRBJ1-6; perhaps TRBD1 as D (5 bases). The germline V gene has CDR1 SGDLS and CDR2 YYNGEE. Trimming removed 0 bases at V and 5 bases at J, with 12 bases between. The CDR3 has 16 amino acids. The chain's CDR3 is CASSVAPGTHNSPLHF. DNA for the CDR3: TGTGCCAGCAGCGTAGCTCCCGGGACCCATAATTCACCCCTCCACTTT.

Worth noting for this clonotype: The junction and the germline gene differ at one end; a read error may be behind it. This chain's CDR3 is CVSSAGSGDGYTF. DNA for the CDR3: TGTGTCAGCAGCGCAGGGTCGGGGGATGGCTACACCTTC. The chain links TRBV9 to TRBJ1-2, with D perhaps matching TRBD1 (5 bases). CDR3 length equals 13 residues. CDR1 SGDLS and CDR2 YYNGEE come from the germline V gene.

This clonotype was detected a few times. This chain uses TRBV28 with TRBJ2-2; D may be TRBD2 (5 bases). The germline V gene encodes CDR1 MDHEN and CDR2 SYDVKM. V was pared by 5 bases and J by 5 bases, with 9 bases between. The CDR3 contains 13 residues. This CDR3 reads CASSTPGTGELFF. CDR3 coding DNA: TGTGCCAGCAGTACTCCGGGGACCGGGGAGCTGTTTTTT.

There are a few counts of this clonotype. The gene calls are TRBV6-5 and TRBJ2-5; D is unresolved. The length of the CDR3 is 14 residues. V dropped 6 bases and J dropped 3 bases, with 14 bases sitting between them. CDR1 MNHEY and CDR2 SVGAGI come from the germline V gene. This CDR3 is CASSPRIAEETQYF. The CDR3, as DNA: TGTGCCAGCAGCCCCCGGATAGCAGAAGAGACCCAGTACTTC.

This clonotype occurred a few times. The V call is TRBV6-6, the J call TRBJ2-7; TRBD1 might be the D (6 bases). This CDR3 has 13 residues. Trimming removed 6 bases at V and 2 bases at J, with 11 bases between. Looked up from germline, CDR1 is MNHNY and CDR2 is SVGAGI (reference sequence). The CDR3 bases are TGTGCCAGCAGCTGGGGACATGCCTACGAGCAGTACTTC. Translated: CASSWGHAYEQYF.

The count of this clonotype is one. The V gene is TRBV6-5, the J gene TRBJ1-2; tentative D call: TRBD1 (5 bases). Germline CDR1 reads MNHEY; CDR2 reads SVGAGI. This CDR3 region has 15 residues. The V end was cut by 2 bases, the J end by 0 bases, with 10 bases between. The CDR3 DNA follows: TGTGCCAGCAGTTACCTCCCGACAGCTAACTATGGCTACACCTTC. Translating gives CASSYLPTANYGYTF.

This clonotype showed up just a few times. The chain recombines TRBV20-1 with TRBJ1-4; D might be TRBD1 (5 bases). The CDR3 length is 14 residues. CDR1 is DFQATT, CDR2 SNEGSKA, per germline (reference sequence). Trimming shortened V by 4 bases and J by 6 bases, and 15 bases separated the two germline ends. CDR3 coding DNA: TGCAGTGCTATGGAGACAGTGGGTGATGAAAAACTGTTTTTT. This codes for CSAMETVGDEKLFF.

This clonotype was observed a handful of times. The V call is TRBV7-7, the J call TRBJ2-3; 10 positions match TRBD2. The V gene's germline CDR1 is SSHAT and CDR2 FNYEAQ (reference sequence). V lost 5 bases and J lost 6; bases outside the gene matches: 8. The CDR3 spans 15 residues. CDR3 region: CASSASGGVGDTQYF. The CDR3 DNA is TGTGCCAGCAGCGCCAGCGGGGGGGTGGGGGATACGCAGTATTTT.

This clonotype has more than one count but fewer than ten. The gene calls are TRBV15 and TRBJ1-3; D not resolved. Per the germline V gene, CDR1 is LNHNV and CDR2 is YYDKDF (reference sequence). V lost 4 bases, J lost 8 bases, and 12 bases lay in between. The CDR3 is made up of 13 amino acids. This chain's CDR3 is CATSIKGGHTIYF. CDR3 sequence (DNA): TGTGCCACCAGCATCAAGGGAGGACACACCATATATTTT.

This clonotype was picked up a small number of times. This sequence joins TRBV3-1 and TRBJ1-6; D is undetermined. The CDR3 is 16 residues long. Trimming removed 7 bases at V and 0 bases at J, with 13 bases between. CDR1 and CDR2 from the germline V gene are LGHDT and YNNKEL (reference sequence). The CDR3 DNA sequence: TGTGCCAGCAACGAAAAAGGGAGCTCCTATAATTCACCCCTCCACTTT. Translating gives CASNEKGSSYNSPLHF.

This clonotype appeared a few times. This chain joins TRBV12-3 or TRBV12-4 and TRBJ1-4; a weak D match, TRBD1 (5 bases). V lost 2 bases and J lost 5, with 15 bases in between. The CDR3 contains 16 residues. CDR3 loop: CASSLPFRDGNEKLFF. CDR3 DNA sequence: TGTGCCAGCAGTTTACCTTTCCGGGACGGGAATGAAAAACTGTTTTTT.

This clonotype has only a few counts. The chain is built from TRBV6-2 or TRBV6-3 and TRBJ1-1, with D possibly matching TRBD1 (5 bases). Germline V lookup: CDR1 MNHEY, CDR2 SVGEGT. V was shortened by 6 bases and J by 2 bases, with 10 bases between the two germline ends. The CDR3 is made up of 13 amino acids. The CDR3 loop is CASRRDQNTEAFF. CDR3 nucleotides: TGTGCCAGCAGACGGGACCAAAACACTGAAGCTTTCTTT.

J is TRBJ2-7 and V is TRBV19; 14 nucleotides align to TRBD2. The CDR3 covers 17 residues. V lost 3 bases, J lost 5 bases, and 9 bases stayed unmatched. Germline V CDR1 and CDR2: LNHDA, SQIVND (reference sequence). The CDR3 DNA follows: TGTGCCAGTAGTATGGGGACTAGCGGGAGCCCCTTGGACGAGCAGTACTTC. Residues: CASSMGTSGSPLDEQYF. The variable domain in full, completed from reference TRBV19 and TRBJ2-7, reads DGGITQSPKYLFRKEGQNVTLSCEQNLNHDAMYWYRQDPGQGLRLIYYSQIVNDFQKGDIAEGYSVSREKKESFPLTVTSAQKNPTAFYLCASSMGTSGSPLDEQYFGPGTRLTVT.